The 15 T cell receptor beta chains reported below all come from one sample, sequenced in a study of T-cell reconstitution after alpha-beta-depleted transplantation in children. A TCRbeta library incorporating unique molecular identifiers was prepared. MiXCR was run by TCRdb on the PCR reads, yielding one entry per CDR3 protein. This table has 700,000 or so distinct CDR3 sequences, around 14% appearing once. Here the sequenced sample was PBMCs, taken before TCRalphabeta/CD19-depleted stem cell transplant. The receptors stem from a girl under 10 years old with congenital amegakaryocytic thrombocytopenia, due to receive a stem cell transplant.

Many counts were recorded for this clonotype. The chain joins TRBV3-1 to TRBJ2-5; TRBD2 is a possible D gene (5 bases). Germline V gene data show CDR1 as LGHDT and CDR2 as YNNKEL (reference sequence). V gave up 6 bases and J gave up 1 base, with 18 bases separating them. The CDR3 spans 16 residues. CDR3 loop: CASSRFSGNPQETQYF. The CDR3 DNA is TGTGCCAGCAGTCGGTTCTCGGGGAACCCCCAAGAGACCCAGTACTTC.

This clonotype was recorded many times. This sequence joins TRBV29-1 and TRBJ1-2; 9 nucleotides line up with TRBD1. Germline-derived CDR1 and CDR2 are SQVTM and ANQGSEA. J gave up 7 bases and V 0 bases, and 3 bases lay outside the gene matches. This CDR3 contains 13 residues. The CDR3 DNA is TGCAGCGTTGAAGATGGGACAGGGAGTGGCTACACCTTC. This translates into CSVEDGTGSGYTF.

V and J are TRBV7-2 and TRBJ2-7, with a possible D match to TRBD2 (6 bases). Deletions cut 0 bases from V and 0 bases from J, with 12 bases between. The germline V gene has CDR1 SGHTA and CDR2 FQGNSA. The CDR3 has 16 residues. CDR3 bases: TGTGCCAGCAGCTTAGCGGGCGCGGGGAGCTCCTACGAGCAGTACTTC. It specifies CASSLAGAGSSYEQYF.

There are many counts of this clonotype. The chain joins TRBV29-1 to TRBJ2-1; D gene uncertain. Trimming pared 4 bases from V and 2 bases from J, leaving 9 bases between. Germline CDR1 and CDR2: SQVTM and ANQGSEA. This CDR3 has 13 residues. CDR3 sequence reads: CSVGGTTYNEQFF. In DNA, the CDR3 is TGCAGCGTTGGGGGAACTACCTACAATGAGCAGTTCTTC.

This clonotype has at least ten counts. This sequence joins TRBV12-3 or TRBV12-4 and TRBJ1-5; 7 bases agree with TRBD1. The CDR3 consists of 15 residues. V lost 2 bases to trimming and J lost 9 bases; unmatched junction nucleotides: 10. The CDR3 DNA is TGTGCCAGCAGTTTATCTCCGACAGGGCCCGGGCCCCAGCATTTT. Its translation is CASSLSPTGPGPQHF.

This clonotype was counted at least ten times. The CDR3 DNA sequence: TGCAGCGTTTTCCCGCTAGGAGCTAGCGGGAATGGCGAGACCCAGTACTTC. This sequence encodes CSVFPLGASGNGETQYF. The chain is built from TRBV29-1 and TRBJ2-5, with 9 bases matching TRBD2. Trimming at V came to 5 bases and at J to 5 bases, leaving 18 bases not matched to a gene. The CDR3 loop spans 17 amino acids. CDR1 is SQVTM, CDR2 ANQGSEA, per germline.

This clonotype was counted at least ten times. As DNA, the CDR3 is TGTGCCAGCAGCACGGCGGGACAGGTTAACACTGAAGCTTTCTTT. Amino acids: CASSTAGQVNTEAFF. The chain is built from TRBV21-1 and TRBJ1-1; the D call TRBD1 from the table was never checked on the DNA. TRBV21-1 corresponds to a pseudogene. This CDR3 has 15 residues.

DNA of the CDR3: TGTGCCAGCAGTTTGAGCGACAGGGATTACGAGCAGTACTTC. Amino acids: CASSLSDRDYEQYF. The gene calls are TRBV27 and TRBJ2-7; 7 nucleotides agree with TRBD1. The ends lost 3 bases at V and 4 bases at J; junction bases unmatched: 6. Germline CDR1 and CDR2: MNHEY and SMNVEV (reference sequence). The CDR3 totals 14 residues.

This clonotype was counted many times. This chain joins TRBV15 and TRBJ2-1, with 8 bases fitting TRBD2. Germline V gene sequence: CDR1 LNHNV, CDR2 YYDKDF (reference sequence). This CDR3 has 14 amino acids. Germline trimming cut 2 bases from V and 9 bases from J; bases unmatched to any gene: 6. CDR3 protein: CATSRKRESTEQFF. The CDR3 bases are TGTGCCACCAGCAGAAAGCGGGAGTCAACTGAGCAGTTCTTC.

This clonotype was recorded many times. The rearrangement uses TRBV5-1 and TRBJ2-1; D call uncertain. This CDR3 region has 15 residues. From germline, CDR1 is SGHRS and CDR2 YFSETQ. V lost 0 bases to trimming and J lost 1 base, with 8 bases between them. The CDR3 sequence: CASSLAQASYNEQFF. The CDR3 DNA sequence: TGCGCCAGCAGCTTGGCGCAGGCTTCCTACAATGAGCAGTTCTTC.

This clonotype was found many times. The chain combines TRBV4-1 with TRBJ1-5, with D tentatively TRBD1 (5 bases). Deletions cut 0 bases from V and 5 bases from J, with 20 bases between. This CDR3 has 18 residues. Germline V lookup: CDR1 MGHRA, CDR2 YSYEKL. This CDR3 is CASSQDSLRSRGDQPQHF. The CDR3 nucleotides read TGCGCCAGCAGCCAAGATTCCCTACGGAGCCGGGGGGATCAGCCCCAGCATTTT.

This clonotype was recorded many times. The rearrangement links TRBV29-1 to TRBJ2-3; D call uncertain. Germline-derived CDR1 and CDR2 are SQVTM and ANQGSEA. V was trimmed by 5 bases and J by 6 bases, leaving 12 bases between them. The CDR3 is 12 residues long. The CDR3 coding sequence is TGCAGCGTTCCGGTAGGGCCCGATACGCAGTATTTT. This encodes CSVPVGPDTQYF.

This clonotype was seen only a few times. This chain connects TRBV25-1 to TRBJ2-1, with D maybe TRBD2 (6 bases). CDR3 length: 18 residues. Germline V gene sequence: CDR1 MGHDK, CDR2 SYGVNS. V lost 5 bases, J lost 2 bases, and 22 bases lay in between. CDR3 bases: TGTGCCAGCAGTACCCAACCGGGACTCTCGATCACCTACAATGAGCAGTTCTTC. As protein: CASSTQPGLSITYNEQFF. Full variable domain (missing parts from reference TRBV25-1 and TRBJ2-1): EADIYQTPRYLVIGTGKKITLECSQTMGHDKMYWYQQDPGMELHLIHYSYGVNSTEKGDLSSESTVSRIRTEHFPLTLESARPSHTSQYLCASSTQPGLSITYNEQFFGPGTRLTVL.

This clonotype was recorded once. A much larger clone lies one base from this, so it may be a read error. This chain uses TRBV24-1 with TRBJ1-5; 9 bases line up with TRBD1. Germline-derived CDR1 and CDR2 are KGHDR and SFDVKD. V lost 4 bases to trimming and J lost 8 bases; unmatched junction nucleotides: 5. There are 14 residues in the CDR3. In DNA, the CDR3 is TGTGCCACCAGTGAAGGGGACAGGGCGAAGCCCCAGCATTTT. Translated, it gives CATSEGDRAKPQHF.

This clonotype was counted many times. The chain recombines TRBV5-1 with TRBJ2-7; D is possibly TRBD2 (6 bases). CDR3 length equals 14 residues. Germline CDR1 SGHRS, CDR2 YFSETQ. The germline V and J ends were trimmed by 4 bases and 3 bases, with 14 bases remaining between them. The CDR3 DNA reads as TGCGCCAGCAGCCCGGACTACCAACACTACGAGCAGTACTTC. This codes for CASSPDYQHYEQYF.